The clone carrying this TCR beta chain was detected ten times or more. Its target is unknown. The CDR3 runs to 14 residues. Germline CDR1 and CDR2: SGHTA and FQGNSA. The V and J ends lost 2 bases and 6 bases respectively, with 8 bases between them. These data belong to a study of T cell repertoires in cytomegalovirus infection. The overall study: From public TCR beta signatures came an indication of both CMV infection and matching HLA type.

TCRdb re-called the reads through MiXCR, storing one row per CDR3 protein. The sample includes about 300,000 distinct CDR3 sequences, around 9.6% of them seen just once. Whole-study findings and limits: Cumulative frequency (of public TCR beta family members) identified carriers of CMV plus the relevant HLA. In two of eight donors, the top clonotype was HLA-C-restricted CMV-specific.

The V and J genes are TRBV7-2 and TRBJ1-6; D uncertain. This sequence originates from a human donor in good health (CMV status not recorded). Some clones in this sample may be carry-over from other donors' samples. The sequenced sample consisted of PBMCs. CDR3 residues: CASSLLQSNSPLHF. CDR3 nucleotides: TGTGCCAGCAGCTTACTCCAGAGTAATTCACCCCTCCACTTT.